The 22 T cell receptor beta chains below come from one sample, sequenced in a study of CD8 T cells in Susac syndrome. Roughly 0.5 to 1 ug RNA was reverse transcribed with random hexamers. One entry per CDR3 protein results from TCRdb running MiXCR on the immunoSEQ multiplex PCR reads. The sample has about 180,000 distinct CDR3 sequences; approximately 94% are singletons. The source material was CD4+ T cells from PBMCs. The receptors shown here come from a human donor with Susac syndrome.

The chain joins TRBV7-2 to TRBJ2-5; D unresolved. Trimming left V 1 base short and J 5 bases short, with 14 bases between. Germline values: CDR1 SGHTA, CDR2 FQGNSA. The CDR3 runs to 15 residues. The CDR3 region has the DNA TGTGCCAGCAGCTTAGATGGAGCTTCAACGGAGACCCAGTACTTC. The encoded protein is CASSLDGASTETQYF. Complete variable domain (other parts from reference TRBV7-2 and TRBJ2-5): GAGVSQSPSNKVTEKGKDVELRCDPISGHTALYWYRQSLGQGLEFLIYFQGNSAPDKSGLPSDRFSAERTGGSVSTLTIQRTQQEDSAVYLCASSLDGASTETQYFGPGTRLLVL.

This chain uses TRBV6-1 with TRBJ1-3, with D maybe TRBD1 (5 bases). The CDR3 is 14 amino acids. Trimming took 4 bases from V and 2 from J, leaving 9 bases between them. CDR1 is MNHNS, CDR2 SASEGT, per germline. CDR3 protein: CASSVGTPGNTIYF. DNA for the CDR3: TGTGCCAGCAGTGTGGGGACGCCTGGAAACACCATATATTTT.

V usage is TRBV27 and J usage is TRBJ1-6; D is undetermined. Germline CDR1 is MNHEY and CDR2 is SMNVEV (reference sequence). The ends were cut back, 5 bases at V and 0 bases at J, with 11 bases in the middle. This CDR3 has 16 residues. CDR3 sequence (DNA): TGTGCCAGCAGTCTCTCTTTCGGCTCCTATAATTCACCCCTCCACTTT. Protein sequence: CASSLSFGSYNSPLHF.

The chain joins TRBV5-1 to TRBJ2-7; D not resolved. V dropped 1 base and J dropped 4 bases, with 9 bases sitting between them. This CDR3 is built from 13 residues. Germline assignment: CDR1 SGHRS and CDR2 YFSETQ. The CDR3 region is CASSLLPEYEQYF. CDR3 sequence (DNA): TGCGCCAGCAGCTTGTTACCGGAATACGAGCAGTACTTC.

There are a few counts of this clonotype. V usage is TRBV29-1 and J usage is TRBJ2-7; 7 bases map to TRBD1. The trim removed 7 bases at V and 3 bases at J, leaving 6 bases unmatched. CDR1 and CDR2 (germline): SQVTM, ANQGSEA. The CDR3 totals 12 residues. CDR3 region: CSAFRDSYEQYF. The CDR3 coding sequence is TGCAGCGCGTTCCGGGACAGCTACGAGCAGTACTTC.

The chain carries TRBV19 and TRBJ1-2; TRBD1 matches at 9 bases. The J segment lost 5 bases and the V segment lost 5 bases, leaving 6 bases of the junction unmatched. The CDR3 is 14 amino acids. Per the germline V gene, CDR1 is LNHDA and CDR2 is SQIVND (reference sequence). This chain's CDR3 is CASSRTGGGYGYTF. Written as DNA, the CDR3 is TGTGCCAGTAGTCGAACAGGGGGCGGGTATGGCTACACCTTC.

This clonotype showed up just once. This CDR3 reads CASSQSRGSSYEQYF. For the CDR3, the DNA is TGCGCCAGCAGCCAATCTCGGGGGTCCTCCTACGAGCAGTACTTC. The chain recombines TRBV4-1 with TRBJ2-7; tentatively, D is TRBD2 (6 bases). The germline gives CDR1 MGHRA, CDR2 YSYEKL. Trimming cost V 2 bases and J 0 bases, with 11 bases left between them. CDR3 length: 15 residues.

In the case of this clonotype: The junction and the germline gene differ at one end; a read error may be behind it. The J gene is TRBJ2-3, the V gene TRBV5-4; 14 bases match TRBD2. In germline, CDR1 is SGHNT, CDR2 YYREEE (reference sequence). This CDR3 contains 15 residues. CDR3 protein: CASSFGLAGGDTQYF. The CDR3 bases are TGTGCCAGCAGCTTCGGACTAGCGGGGGGTGATACACAGTATTTT.

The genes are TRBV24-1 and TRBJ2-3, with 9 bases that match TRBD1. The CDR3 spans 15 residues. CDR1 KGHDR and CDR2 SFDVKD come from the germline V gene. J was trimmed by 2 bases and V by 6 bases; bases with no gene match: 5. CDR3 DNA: TGTGCCACCAGTCAGACAGGGGGGAACACAGATACGCAGTATTTT. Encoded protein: CATSQTGGNTDTQYF.

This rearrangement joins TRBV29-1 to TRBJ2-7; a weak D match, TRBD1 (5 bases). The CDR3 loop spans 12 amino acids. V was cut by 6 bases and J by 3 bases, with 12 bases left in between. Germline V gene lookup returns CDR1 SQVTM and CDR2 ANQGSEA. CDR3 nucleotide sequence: TGCAGCGTACAGGTTTCAGGCTACGAGCAGTACTTC. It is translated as CSVQVSGYEQYF.

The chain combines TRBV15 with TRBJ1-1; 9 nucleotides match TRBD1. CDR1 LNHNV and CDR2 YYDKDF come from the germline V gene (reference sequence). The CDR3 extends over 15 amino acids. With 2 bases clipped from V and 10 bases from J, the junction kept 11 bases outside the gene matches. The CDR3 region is CATSRRQDRGGGAFF. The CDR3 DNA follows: TGTGCCACCAGCAGAAGGCAGGACAGGGGTGGGGGAGCTTTCTTT.

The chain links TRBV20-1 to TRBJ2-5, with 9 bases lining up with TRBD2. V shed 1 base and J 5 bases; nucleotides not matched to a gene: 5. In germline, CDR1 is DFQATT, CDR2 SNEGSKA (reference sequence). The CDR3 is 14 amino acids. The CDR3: CSARGTSEGETQYF. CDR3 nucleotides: TGCAGTGCTAGAGGGACTAGCGAGGGGGAGACCCAGTACTTC.

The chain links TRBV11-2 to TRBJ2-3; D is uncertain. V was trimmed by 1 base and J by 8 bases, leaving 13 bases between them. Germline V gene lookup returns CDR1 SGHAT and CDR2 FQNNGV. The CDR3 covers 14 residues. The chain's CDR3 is CASSLGRPDGTQYF. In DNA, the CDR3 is TGTGCCAGCAGCTTAGGCCGGCCGGATGGTACGCAGTATTTT.

CDR3 DNA: TGTGCCAGCAACGAGGGACAAACAGGTCCCCAGTACTTC. It codes for CASNEGQTGPQYF. The chain recombines TRBV5-6 with TRBJ2-5, with D maybe TRBD1 (6 bases). The CDR3 is 13 amino acids. V was cut by 6 bases and J by 9 bases, with 18 bases left in between. CDR1 SGHDT and CDR2 YYEEEE come from the germline V gene.

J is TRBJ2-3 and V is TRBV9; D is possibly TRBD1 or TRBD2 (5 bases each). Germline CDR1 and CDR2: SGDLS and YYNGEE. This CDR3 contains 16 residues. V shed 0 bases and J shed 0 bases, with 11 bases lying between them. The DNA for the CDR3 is TGTGCCAGCAGCGTAGAAGGGACCCACAGCACAGATACGCAGTATTTT. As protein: CASSVEGTHSTDTQYF.

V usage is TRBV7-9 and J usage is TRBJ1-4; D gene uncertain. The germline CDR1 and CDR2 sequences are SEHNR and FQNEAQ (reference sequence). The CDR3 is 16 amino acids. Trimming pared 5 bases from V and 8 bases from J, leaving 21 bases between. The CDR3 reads CASSNTPSGETEKLFF. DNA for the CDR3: TGTGCCAGCAGCAACACCCCCAGTGGGGAAACGGAAAAACTGTTTTTT.

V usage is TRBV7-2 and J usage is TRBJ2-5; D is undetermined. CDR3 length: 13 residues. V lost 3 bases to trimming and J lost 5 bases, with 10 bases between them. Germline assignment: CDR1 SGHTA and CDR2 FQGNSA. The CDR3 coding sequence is TGTGCCAGCAGCTTCTCCCCCCGGGAGACCCAGTACTTC. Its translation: CASSFSPRETQYF. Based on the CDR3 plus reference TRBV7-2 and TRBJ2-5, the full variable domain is GAGVSQSPSNKVTEKGKDVELRCDPISGHTALYWYRQSLGQGLEFLIYFQGNSAPDKSGLPSDRFSAERTGGSVSTLTIQRTQQEDSAVYLCASSFSPRETQYFGPGTRLLVL.

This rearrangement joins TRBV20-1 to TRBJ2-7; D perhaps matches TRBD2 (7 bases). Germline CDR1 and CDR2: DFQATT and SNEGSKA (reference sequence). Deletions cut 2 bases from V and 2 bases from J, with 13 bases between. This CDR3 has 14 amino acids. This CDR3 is CSARRGAGAYEQYF. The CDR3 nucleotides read TGCAGTGCTAGAAGGGGGGCGGGGGCCTACGAGCAGTACTTC.

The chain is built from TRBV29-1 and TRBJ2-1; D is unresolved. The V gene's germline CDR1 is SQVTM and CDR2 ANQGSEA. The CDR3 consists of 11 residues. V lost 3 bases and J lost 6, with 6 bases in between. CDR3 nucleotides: TGCAGCGTTGAGACATTCAATGAGCAGTTCTTC. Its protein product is CSVETFNEQFF.

The CDR3 DNA reads TGTGCCAGCAGTGAAGTAGGGGGGGCCTACAATGAGCAGTTCTTC. The encoded protein is CASSEVGGAYNEQFF. The chain employs TRBV2 and TRBJ2-1; D might be TRBD2 (7 bases). From germline, CDR1 is SNHLY and CDR2 FYNNEI. This CDR3 has 15 residues. V lost 1 base and J 2 bases, leaving 9 bases between the germline ends.

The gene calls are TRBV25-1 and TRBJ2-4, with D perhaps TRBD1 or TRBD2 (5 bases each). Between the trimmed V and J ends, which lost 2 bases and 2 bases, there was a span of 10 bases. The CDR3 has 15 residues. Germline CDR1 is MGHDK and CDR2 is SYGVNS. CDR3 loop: CASSEVRGTKNIQYF. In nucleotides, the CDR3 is TGTGCCAGCAGTGAAGTGAGGGGAACCAAAAACATTCAGTACTTC.

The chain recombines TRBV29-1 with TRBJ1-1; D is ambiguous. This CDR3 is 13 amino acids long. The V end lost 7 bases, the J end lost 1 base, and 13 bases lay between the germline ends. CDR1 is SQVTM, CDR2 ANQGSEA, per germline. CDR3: CSASRGENTEAFF. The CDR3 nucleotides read TGCAGCGCATCGAGAGGAGAGAACACTGAAGCTTTCTTT.